This is a list of T cell receptor beta chains from one sample in a study of shared clonotypes between healthy human individuals. Only in-frame clones appear in the TCRdb table, and some are missing; sequencing was by immunoSEQ multiplex PCR. This sample carries around 2.1 million clones, 93% of them seen once, and the ten largest clones take roughly 1.8%. Material: naive CD8+ T cells from PBMCs. These receptors were taken from a man aged 18 to 35 in good health. Some clones in this sample may be carry-over from other donors' samples. CDR3s include the opening cysteine and the closing phenylalanine or tryptophan. A D gene is named only where the DNA matches it firmly. Only part of the rows carry a size: once, few, many, or a class if the clone is expanded.

clone_size d_call j_call v_call cdr3_nt cdr3_aa
- TRBD1 TRBJ2-7 TRBV9 TGTGCCAGCAGCGAGGGGACAGGGATCTACGAGCAGTACTTC CASSEGTGIYEQYF
- - TRBJ1-1 TRBV28 TGTGCCAGTCAGAACTCGGGTAACCCTGAAGCTTTCTTT CASQNSGNPEAFF
- - TRBJ2-7 TRBV27 TGTGCCAGCAGTCCCACCCGACGTGGCACCTACGAGCAGTACTTC CASSPTRRGTYEQYF
- - TRBJ2-2 TRBV27 TGTGCCAGCAGTGTACAGCGGGCAGGCACCGGGGAGCTGTTTTTT CASSVQRAGTGELFF
- TRBD1 TRBJ1-4 TRBV27 TGTGCCAGCAGAAACGGACAGGAACAAAAACTGTTTTTT CASRNGQEQKLFF
- - TRBJ2-2 TRBV5-1 TGCGCCAGCACCGGGACTCCTGGGGCGGAGCTGTTTTTT CASTGTPGAELFF
- TRBD1 TRBJ2-7 TRBV10-3 TGTGCCATCAGTGACGATGATGGGGACAGAGTCTACGAGCAGTACTTC CAISDDDGDRVYEQYF
- TRBD1 TRBJ1-5 TRBV11-2 TGTGCCAGCAGCTTTGGGACAGCCCATGATCCCCAGCATTTT CASSFGTAHDPQHF
- TRBD1 TRBJ2-1 TRBV14 TGTGCCAGCAGCCAAAGGGACAGAACCTGGGATGAGCAGTTCTTC CASSQRDRTWDEQFF
- - TRBJ2-1 TRBV27 TGTGCCAGCAGTTTCCTTCGAGACCCGAGCTCCTACAATGAGCAGTTCTTC CASSFLRDPSSYNEQFF
once - TRBJ2-1 TRBV7-3 TGTGCCAGCAGCCCCCCCGTTGGTGAGCAGTTCTTC CASSPPVGEQFF
once TRBD1 TRBJ2-7 TRBV6-1 TGTGCCACCGACGGGGACAGGCATAGTGACGAGCAGTACTTC CATDGDRHSDEQYF
- - TRBJ2-1 TRBV19 TGTGCCAGTAGTATAGATGCCAGACTCTCCTACAATGAGCAGTTCTTC CASSIDARLSYNEQFF
- TRBD1 TRBJ2-7 TRBV6-6 TGTGCCAGCAGTTATTCCCGGGACAGGGACTACGAGCAGTACTTC CASSYSRDRDYEQYF
- - TRBJ2-1 TRBV28 TGTGCCAGCAGACCCGTTAAACGCGCCTTAAGGGATGAGCAGTTCTTC CASRPVKRALRDEQFF
- - TRBJ1-1 TRBV7-9 TGTGCCAGCAGCTTAGCTCCGGGGGTGAACACTGAAGCTTTCTTT CASSLAPGVNTEAFF
- - TRBJ1-1 TRBV9 TGTGCCAGCAGCGAGGGGGGGTACACTGAAGCTTTCTTT CASSEGGYTEAFF
- TRBD1 TRBJ2-1 TRBV13 TGTGCCAGCAGCTTCTCCGGGACAGGGGACAATGAGCAGTTCTTC CASSFSGTGDNEQFF
- - TRBJ2-1 TRBV7-9 TGTGCCAGCAGCCCACCCCCCCGGCTCGATGAGCAGTTCTTC CASSPPPRLDEQFF
- TRBD2 TRBJ2-7 TRBV6-5 TGTGCCAGCAGCCCCGCTGGGGGGGTGGGGAGCGAGCAGTACTTC CASSPAGGVGSEQYF
- - TRBJ1-2 TRBV5-6 TGTGCCAGCAGCTTGGGCACAGACTATGGCTACACCTTC CASSLGTDYGYTF
few - TRBJ1-5 TRBV7-9 TGTGCCAGCAGCTTAGGAGCTCTGCCCCAGCATTTT CASSLGALPQHF
few TRBD2 TRBJ2-7 TRBV7-8 TGTGCCAGCAGCCCGGGACTAGCGGAATACGAGCAGTACTTC CASSPGLAEYEQYF
- TRBD2 TRBJ2-1 TRBV30 TGTGCCTGGTCGGCCCAAATGGGACTAGCGTATATTGAGCAGTTCTTC CAWSAQMGLAYIEQFF
once TRBD2 TRBJ2-2 TRBV5-1 TGCGCCAGCAGCCTCTCGGGACTAGCGGGAGTAGGGAACACCGGGGAGCTGTTTTTT CASSLSGLAGVGNTGELFF
- - TRBJ1-5 TRBV6-5 TGTGCCAGCAGTGAGACCCGGAGCAATCAGCCCCAGCATTTT CASSETRSNQPQHF
- - TRBJ2-7 TRBV7-9 TGTGCCAGCAGCTTAGCAGGGGTAGTATCCGAGCAGTACTTC CASSLAGVVSEQYF
- TRBD2 TRBJ2-3 TRBV5-1 TGCGCCAGCAGCTTGGAGGGACTAGCGGGATACACAGATACGCAGTATTTT CASSLEGLAGYTDTQYF
- - TRBJ2-7 TRBV18 TGTGCCAGCTCACCTGGGTATGGGGATACCTACGAGCAGTACTTC CASSPGYGDTYEQYF
- - TRBJ2-7 TRBV28 TGTGCCAGCAGTCTCACCGGGACATGGAACGAGCAGTACTTC CASSLTGTWNEQYF
- - TRBJ1-5 TRBV10-2 TGCGCCAGCAGCGATACAGGGTCCAGCCAGCCCCAGCATTTT CASSDTGSSQPQHF
- TRBD2 TRBJ2-1 TRBV15 TGTGCCACCTTGGCGGGAGGGGTTGAGCATGAGCAGTTCTTC CATLAGGVEHEQFF
- - TRBJ2-2 TRBV27 TGTGCCAGCAGCGGCACAGGGAGGGTCGGGGAGCTGTTTTTT CASSGTGRVGELFF
- - TRBJ2-2 TRBV2 TGTGCCAGCAGCGGTGGGGGTCGCACCGGGGAGCTGTTTTTT CASSGGGRTGELFF
- - TRBJ2-6 TRBV9 TGTGCCAGCAGCGCCCGTGGGGCCAACGTCCTGACTTTC CASSARGANVLTF
- - TRBJ1-1 TRBV10-3 TGTGCCATCAGAGAGAACACTGAAGCTTTCTTT CAIRENTEAFF
- - TRBJ2-5 TRBV11-2 TGTGCCAGCAGCTTAGAATTGGGCTACCAAGAGACCCAGTACTTC CASSLELGYQETQYF
- TRBD2 TRBJ2-7 TRBV13 TGTGCCAGCAGCTTTCGACTAGCGGGAGACTACGAGCAGTACTTC CASSFRLAGDYEQYF
- - TRBJ2-3 TRBV7-2 TGTGCCAGCGGCTCGTTTAGGATCGGAGATACGCAGTATTTT CASGSFRIGDTQYF
- - TRBJ1-2 TRBV7-6 TGTGCCAGCAGCCCAGGCCCCGCGGGGAGAGCGTATGGCTACACCTTC CASSPGPAGRAYGYTF
- - TRBJ1-1 TRBV6-1 TGTGCCAGCAGGGATAAACATTTGAACACTGAAGCTTTCTTT CASRDKHLNTEAFF
- TRBD2 TRBJ2-1 TRBV27 TGTGCCAGCAGCCGGTGGACTAGCGGGAATAATGAGCAGTTCTTC CASSRWTSGNNEQFF
- TRBD2 TRBJ2-1 TRBV13 TGTGCCAGCAGCCCGGGACTAGGGGACAATGAGCAGTTCTTC CASSPGLGDNEQFF